The next 25 T cell receptor beta chains were all read from a single sample in a study of cytomegalovirus exposure and HLA in healthy donors. Produced via immunoSEQ multiplex PCR; TCRdb's table is partial and in-frame only. The repertoire consists of over 120,000 clones, with approximately 92% occurring once and the leading ten covering over 8.5%. Sequences were obtained from PBMCs. The origin of the receptors is a woman younger than 35 in good health and CMV-seropositive.

The genes are TRBV28 and TRBJ2-7; TRBD1 is a possible D gene (6 bases). Trimming took 3 bases from V and 6 from J, leaving 18 bases between them. The CDR3 has 15 residues. The germline V gene has CDR1 MDHEN and CDR2 SYDVKM. The CDR3 sequence is CASSFGGRELIEQYF. CDR3 DNA sequence: TGTGCCAGCAGTTTTGGGGGCAGGGAATTAATCGAGCAGTACTTC.

This rearrangement joins TRBV6-6 to TRBJ1-4; 7 nucleotides agree with TRBD1. This CDR3 contains 14 residues. Germline-derived CDR1 and CDR2 are MNHNY and SVGAGI (reference sequence). After removal of 7 bases from V and 5 bases from J, the junction contained 7 bases not matched to a gene. CDR3 in DNA: TGTGCCAGCACCCAGGACAGGCGGAATGAAAAACTGTTTTTT. It specifies CASTQDRRNEKLFF.

The chain links TRBV7-9 to TRBJ2-7, with D unclear. V gave up 5 bases and J gave up 5 bases, with 16 bases separating them. The CDR3 is 14 amino acids. Germline V CDR1 and CDR2: SEHNR, FQNEAQ (reference sequence). CDR3 bases: TGTGCCAGCAGCCCGCCTTTAATGGCGGACGAGCAGTACTTC. Encoded protein: CASSPPLMADEQYF.

This clone was recorded only once. The gene calls are TRBV28 and TRBJ1-5; D call uncertain. Germline assignment: CDR1 MDHEN and CDR2 SYDVKM. This CDR3 has 15 residues. Trimming took 6 bases from V and 0 from J, leaving 12 bases between them. The CDR3 loop is CASSDRVFSNQPQHF. DNA of the CDR3: TGTGCCAGCAGCGACCGGGTTTTTAGCAATCAGCCCCAGCATTTT.

This rearrangement joins TRBV6-1 to TRBJ2-3, with 7 positions matching TRBD1. The CDR3 loop spans 16 amino acids. With 3 bases clipped from V and 1 base from J, the junction kept 7 bases outside the gene matches. Per germline, CDR1 MNHNS and CDR2 SASEGT. CDR3 nucleotide sequence: TGTGCCAGCAGTGAGGGACAGTTTATGGGCACAGATACGCAGTATTTT. Its protein product is CASSEGQFMGTDTQYF.

The chain links TRBV11-2 to TRBJ2-1, with D perhaps TRBD1 (5 bases). CDR1 SGHAT and CDR2 FQNNGV come from the germline V gene. V gave up 4 bases and J gave up 0 bases, with 22 bases separating them. This CDR3 has 19 amino acids. CDR3 loop: CASSYNPPGSLGSYNEQFF. In nucleotides, the CDR3 is TGTGCCAGCAGCTACAACCCCCCAGGGTCCCTGGGCTCCTACAATGAGCAGTTCTTC.

The CDR3 reads CASSLQGMNTGELFF. CDR3 nucleotides: TGCGCCAGCAGCTTACAGGGAATGAACACCGGGGAGCTGTTTTTT. The chain couples TRBV5-1 to TRBJ2-2, with a weak D call TRBD1 (6 bases). V lost 2 bases and J 1 base, leaving 9 bases between the germline ends. The CDR3 has 15 amino acids. Germline V gives CDR1 SGHRS, CDR2 YFSETQ. The full variable domain, completed using reference TRBV5-1 and TRBJ2-2, is KAGVTQTPRYLIKTRGQQVTLSCSPISGHRSVSWYQQTPGQGLQFLFEYFSETQRNKGNFPGRFSGRQFSNSRSEMNVSTLELGDSALYLCASSLQGMNTGELFFGEGSRLTVL.

The gene calls are TRBV9 and TRBJ2-7; 7 bases match TRBD1. Trimming removed 0 bases from V and 5 bases from J; junction bases left unmatched: 8. Germline CDR1 SGDLS, CDR2 YYNGEE. The CDR3 length is 15 residues. CDR3: CASSVEGVQGDEQYF. The CDR3 DNA reads as TGTGCCAGCAGCGTAGAGGGGGTGCAGGGGGACGAGCAGTACTTC.

J is TRBJ2-6 and V is TRBV2; 9 nucleotides line up with TRBD2. CDR1 is SNHLY and CDR2 is FYNNEI in the germline V gene. The CDR3 covers 18 residues. The J segment lost 0 bases and the V segment lost 6 bases, leaving 9 bases of the junction unmatched. The CDR3 region is CASRDYAGGISGANVLTF. Here the CDR3 DNA reads TGTGCCAGCAGGGACTATGCGGGGGGGATCTCTGGGGCCAACGTCCTGACTTTC.

This sequence joins TRBV27 and TRBJ1-4; D is ambiguous. Trimming stripped 4 bases from V and 0 bases from J, with 15 bases between. The CDR3 covers 17 residues. Germline lookup yields CDR1 MNHEY and CDR2 SMNVEV (reference sequence). CDR3 nucleotide sequence: TGTGCCAGCAGTTACGGCGGGAGATATGCAACTAATGAAAAACTGTTTTTT. It codes for CASSYGGRYATNEKLFF.

The rearrangement links TRBV19 to TRBJ1-2; 7 bases line up with TRBD1. Unmatched junction bases numbered 10, after V lost 6 bases and J lost 6 bases. Germline CDR1 is LNHDA and CDR2 is SQIVND (reference sequence). The CDR3 has 14 residues. The CDR3 sequence: CASSTRQGRNGYTF. Here the CDR3 DNA reads TGTGCCAGTAGCACAAGACAGGGTAGGAATGGCTACACCTTC.

The chain employs TRBV4-1 and TRBJ1-1; D might be TRBD1 (6 bases). Germline CDR1 is MGHRA and CDR2 is YSYEKL. V was pared by 4 bases and J by 4 bases, with 10 bases between. The CDR3 sequence is 13 residues long. The CDR3 coding sequence is TGCGCCAGCAGCCTCGGACAGCCCACTGAAGCTTTCTTT. Its translation: CASSLGQPTEAFF.

The chain has TRBV27 and TRBJ2-7, with 10 bases aligning to TRBD1. Germline V gene lookup returns CDR1 MNHEY and CDR2 SMNVEV (reference sequence). V trimming: 8 bases; J trimming: 5 bases; junction bases outside the gene matches: 12. This CDR3 is built from 15 residues. CDR3 nucleotides: TGTGCCAGCTTCCCGGTAGGGACAGGGGTTGACGAGCAGTACTTC. Translating gives CASFPVGTGVDEQYF.

The V and J genes are TRBV5-1 and TRBJ2-2; D is unresolved. Germline loops: CDR1 SGHRS, CDR2 YFSETQ. This CDR3 has 15 amino acids. Trimming shortened V by 0 bases and J by 3 bases, and 9 bases separated the two germline ends. The CDR3 region has the DNA TGCGCCAGCAGCTTGGAACAGATTTACACCGGGGAGCTGTTTTTT. Protein sequence: CASSLEQIYTGELFF. The full variable domain, rest sourced from reference TRBV5-1 and TRBJ2-2, is KAGVTQTPRYLIKTRGQQVTLSCSPISGHRSVSWYQQTPGQGLQFLFEYFSETQRNKGNFPGRFSGRQFSNSRSEMNVSTLELGDSALYLCASSLEQIYTGELFFGEGSRLTVL.

A remark on this clone: Other DNA sequences within the sample encode an identical CDR3. This chain joins TRBV5-8 and TRBJ2-7, with D tentatively TRBD1 (5 bases). Trimming removed 0 bases from V and 3 bases from J, with 10 bases in between. Germline values: CDR1 SGHTS, CDR2 YDEGEE. The CDR3 is 14 residues long. The CDR3 loop reads CASSLGQGLYEQYF. CDR3 sequence (DNA): TGTGCCAGCAGCTTGGGCCAGGGCCTCTACGAGCAGTACTTC.

This rearrangement joins TRBV28 to TRBJ1-2; 8 bases are a match to TRBD1. The CDR3 consists of 14 residues. V dropped 8 bases and J dropped 7; count of bases not matched to a gene: 12. The germline gives CDR1 MDHEN, CDR2 SYDVKM. The chain's CDR3 is CASDRGINRGGYTF. The CDR3 region has the DNA TGTGCCAGCGACAGGGGAATAAATCGGGGTGGCTACACCTTC.

The chain couples TRBV29-1 to TRBJ1-2; no definite D call. V was pared by 1 base and J by 4 bases, with 13 bases between. There are 14 residues in the CDR3. Germline CDR1 reads SQVTM; CDR2 reads ANQGSEA. CDR3 sequence reads: CSVEAAGPSYGYTF. For the CDR3, the DNA is TGCAGCGTTGAAGCGGCAGGCCCCTCCTATGGCTACACCTTC.

The chain joins TRBV28 to TRBJ2-3, with 8 bases matching TRBD2. From germline, CDR1 is MDHEN and CDR2 SYDVKM. This CDR3 is built from 16 residues. The V and J ends lost 5 bases and 1 base, in that order; junction bases with no gene match: 8. CDR3 residues: CASSLPTAGGTDTQYF. The CDR3 nucleotides read TGTGCCAGCAGTCTACCAACAGCGGGGGGCACAGATACGCAGTATTTT.

This chain uses TRBV6-1 with TRBJ2-4; D perhaps matches TRBD1 (5 bases). The V end lost 1 base, the J end lost 0 bases, and 10 bases lay between the germline ends. The CDR3 is 16 amino acids. The germline V gene encodes CDR1 MNHNS and CDR2 SASEGT. The DNA for the CDR3 is TGTGCCAGCAGTGAAGGACAGCTGAAAGCCAAAAACATTCAGTACTTC. Translation: CASSEGQLKAKNIQYF.

As DNA, the CDR3 is TGTGCCAGCAGCGCGGCCTTAGCCTCGGGCGGGGGGGCCCGCACAGATACGCAGTATTTT. As protein: CASSAALASGGGARTDTQYF. The chain uses TRBV9 and TRBJ2-3; 9 bases are shared with TRBD2. J lost 1 base, V lost 3 bases, and 18 bases had no gene match. CDR1 and CDR2 from the germline V gene are SGDLS and YYNGEE. This CDR3 has 20 residues.

V is TRBV11-2 and J is TRBJ1-2; 10 nucleotides agree with TRBD1. Trimming took 1 base from V and 8 from J; bases not matched to a gene: 7. The CDR3 runs 15 residues. Germline CDR1 and CDR2: SGHAT and FQNNGV. CDR3 sequence reads: CASSLARTGGTGYTF. The CDR3 DNA is TGTGCCAGCAGCTTAGCCCGGACAGGGGGGACGGGCTACACCTTC.

This clone was picked up a small number of times. J is TRBJ2-4 and V is TRBV9; no clear D. CDR1 and CDR2 from the germline V gene are SGDLS and YYNGEE. This CDR3 comprises 14 residues. V was shortened by 0 bases and J by 3 bases, with 7 bases between the two germline ends. CDR3 region: CASSVANNKNIQYF. CDR3 nucleotides: TGTGCCAGCAGCGTAGCGAACAACAAAAACATTCAGTACTTC. The entire variable domain, with the rest obtained from reference TRBV9 and TRBJ2-4, is as follows: DSGVTQTPKHLITATGQRVTLRCSPRSGDLSVYWYQQSLDQGLQFLIQYYNGEERAKGNILERFSAQQFPDLHSELNLSSLELGDSALYFCASSVANNKNIQYFGAGTRLSVL.

The chain uses TRBV15 and TRBJ1-3; D unresolved. This CDR3 contains 15 residues. Between the trimmed V and J ends, which lost 1 base and 4 bases, there was a span of 11 bases. The germline V gene has CDR1 LNHNV and CDR2 YYDKDF (reference sequence). CDR3 nucleotides: TGTGCCACCAGCAGAGGTGGCGGCTCCGGAAACACCATATATTTT. Its protein is CATSRGGGSGNTIYF.

V gene TRBV27 combines with J gene TRBJ2-1, with D tentatively TRBD1 (6 bases). V was clipped by 5 bases and J by 0 bases, with 11 bases between them. The CDR3 has 15 amino acids. Germline CDR1 and CDR2: MNHEY and SMNVEV (reference sequence). The CDR3 nucleotides read TGTGCCAGCAGTCCAGGGGAAAGCTCCTACAATGAGCAGTTCTTC. Translating gives CASSPGESSYNEQFF.

The chain combines TRBV9 with TRBJ1-2; possible D gene TRBD1, 6 bases. Germline V CDR1 and CDR2: SGDLS, YYNGEE. V shed 2 bases and J shed 1 base, with 15 bases lying between them. This CDR3 region has 16 residues. The CDR3, as DNA: TGTGCCAGCAGCGTTTCACCAACAGGGATTAACTATGGCTACACCTTC. This encodes CASSVSPTGINYGYTF.